The clone carrying this TCR beta chain was detected a few times. MiXCR, run by TCRdb on the 5' RACE reads, gives a single entry per CDR3 protein. The sample has 6,000 or so distinct CDR3 sequences; about 17% are singletons. The data originate from a study of spatial heterogeneity in lung cancer. Study at large: The mean occurrence of each unique TCR and UMI combination in raw reads exceeded 8.5.

V shed 6 bases and J shed 15 bases, with 15 bases lying between them. Germline assignment: CDR1 ENHRY and CDR2 SYGVKD. This CDR3 has 12 residues. As to time point: sample taken at primary tumor resection. Tumor, nontumor lung or frozen PBMC supplied whole RNA, sequenced without sorting. The receptor was isolated from a male donor with early-stage non-small cell lung cancer. The chain carries TRBV10-3 and TRBJ1-6; possible D gene TRBD1, 5 bases. The sample here was normal lung tissue next to the tumor, taken at surgery. This CDR3 reads CAIRPLEGNLHF. In DNA, the CDR3 is TGTGCCATCAGGCCCCTGGAGGGGAACCTCCACTTT.